This TCR beta chain came from a study of OX40 agonist ivuxolimab in advanced cancers. Study-wide points: At doses 0.1 to 3.0 mg/kg, CD4+ and CD8+ clones expanded. Among patients with partial responses at 0.1-3.0 mg/kg, clonal expansion was among the lowest.

Concerning this clone: The antigen is not known.

Assay used: immunoSEQ multiplex PCR; TCRdb lists only in-frame clones, some missing. The table records roughly 13,000 clones, 65% to 80% of them present only once. Autoimmune disease history or systemic immunosuppression led to patient exclusion. On cycle 4 day 1 and cycle 7 day 1, as well as at baseline, blood was sampled. The CDR3 extends over 14 amino acids. V was trimmed by 1 base and J by 1 base, leaving 7 bases between them. Germline CDR1 and CDR2: LGHNA and YSLEER. The rearrangement uses TRBV4-3 and TRBJ1-1; perhaps TRBD1 as D (5 bases). Sequencing was performed on CD4+ or CD8+ T cells sorted from blood, taken in a trial of the OX40 agonist ivuxolimab. This sequence was found in an adult with an advanced solid tumor such as melanoma, head and neck, liver or kidney cancer. The CDR3 is CASSQGGPNTEAFF. The CDR3 bases are TGCGCCAGCAGCCAAGGGGGACCGAACACTGAAGCTTTCTTT.